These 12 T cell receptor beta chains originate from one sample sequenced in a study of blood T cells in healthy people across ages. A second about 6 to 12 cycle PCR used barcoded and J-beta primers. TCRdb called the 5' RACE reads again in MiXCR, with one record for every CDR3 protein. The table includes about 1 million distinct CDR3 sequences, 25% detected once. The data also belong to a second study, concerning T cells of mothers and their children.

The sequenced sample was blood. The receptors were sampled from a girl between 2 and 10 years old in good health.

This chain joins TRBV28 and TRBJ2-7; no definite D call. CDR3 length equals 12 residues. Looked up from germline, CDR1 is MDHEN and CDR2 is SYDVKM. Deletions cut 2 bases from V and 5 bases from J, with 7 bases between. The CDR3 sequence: CASSLMVDEQYF. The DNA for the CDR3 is TGTGCCAGCAGTTTAATGGTGGACGAGCAGTACTTC.

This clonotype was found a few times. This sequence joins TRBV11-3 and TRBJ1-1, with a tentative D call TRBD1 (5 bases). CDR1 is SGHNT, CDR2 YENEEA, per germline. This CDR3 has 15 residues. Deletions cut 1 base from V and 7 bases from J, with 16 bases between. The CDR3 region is CASSLAVGAPYEAFF. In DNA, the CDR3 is TGTGCCAGCAGCTTAGCCGTCGGGGCCCCCTATGAAGCTTTCTTT.

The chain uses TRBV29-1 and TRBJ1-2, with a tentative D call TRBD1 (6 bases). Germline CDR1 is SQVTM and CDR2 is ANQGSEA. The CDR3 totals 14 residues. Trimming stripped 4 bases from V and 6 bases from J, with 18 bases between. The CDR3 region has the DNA TGCAGCGTTGTACTGGGACACCCTTCGGATGGCTACACCTTC. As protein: CSVVLGHPSDGYTF.

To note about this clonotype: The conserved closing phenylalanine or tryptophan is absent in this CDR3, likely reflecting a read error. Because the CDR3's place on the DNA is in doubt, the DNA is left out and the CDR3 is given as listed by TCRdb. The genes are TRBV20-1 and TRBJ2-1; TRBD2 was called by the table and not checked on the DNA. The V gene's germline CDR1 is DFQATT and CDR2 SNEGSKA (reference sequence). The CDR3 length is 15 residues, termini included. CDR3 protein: CSAPLPGLAGSKWFS.

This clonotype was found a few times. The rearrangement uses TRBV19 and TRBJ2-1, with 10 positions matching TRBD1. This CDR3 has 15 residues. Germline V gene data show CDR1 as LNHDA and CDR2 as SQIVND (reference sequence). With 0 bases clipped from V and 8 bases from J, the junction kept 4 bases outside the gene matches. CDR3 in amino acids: CASSIDRDRGYEQFF. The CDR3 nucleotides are TGTGCCAGTAGTATAGATCGGGACAGGGGCTATGAGCAGTTCTTC.

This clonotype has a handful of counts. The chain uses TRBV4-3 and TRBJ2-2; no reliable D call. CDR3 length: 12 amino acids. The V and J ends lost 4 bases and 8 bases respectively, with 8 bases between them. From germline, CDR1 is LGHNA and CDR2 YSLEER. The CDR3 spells CASSPPQGELFF. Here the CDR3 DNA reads TGCGCCAGCAGCCCCCCCCAGGGGGAGCTGTTTTTT.

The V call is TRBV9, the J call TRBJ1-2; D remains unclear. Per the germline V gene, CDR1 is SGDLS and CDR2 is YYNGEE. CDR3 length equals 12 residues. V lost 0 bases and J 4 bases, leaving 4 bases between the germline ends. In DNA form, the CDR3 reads TGTGCCAGCAGCGTAGTCGGCTATGGCTACACCTTC. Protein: CASSVVGYGYTF.

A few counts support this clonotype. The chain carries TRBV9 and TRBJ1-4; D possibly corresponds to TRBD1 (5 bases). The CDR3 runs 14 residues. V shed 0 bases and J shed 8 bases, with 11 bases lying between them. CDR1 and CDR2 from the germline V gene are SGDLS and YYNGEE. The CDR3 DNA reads TGTGCCAGCAGCGTAGGGGGGGACGGCGAAAAACTGTTTTTT. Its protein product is CASSVGGDGEKLFF.

CDR3 sequence (DNA): TGCGCCAGCAGCCGTGGACGGACCCAAGAGACCCAGTACTTC. This gives the protein CASSRGRTQETQYF. The chain joins TRBV4-1 to TRBJ2-5; D is unresolved. Between the trimmed V and J ends, which lost 4 bases and 1 base, there was a span of 10 bases. The CDR3 has 14 residues. Germline-derived CDR1 and CDR2 are MGHRA and YSYEKL.

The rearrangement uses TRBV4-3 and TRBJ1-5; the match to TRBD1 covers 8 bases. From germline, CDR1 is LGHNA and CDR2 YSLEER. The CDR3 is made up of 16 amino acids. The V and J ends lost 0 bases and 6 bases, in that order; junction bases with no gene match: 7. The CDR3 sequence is CASSQEDRARLQPQHF. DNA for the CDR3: TGCGCCAGCAGCCAAGAGGACAGGGCGAGGCTTCAGCCCCAGCATTTT.

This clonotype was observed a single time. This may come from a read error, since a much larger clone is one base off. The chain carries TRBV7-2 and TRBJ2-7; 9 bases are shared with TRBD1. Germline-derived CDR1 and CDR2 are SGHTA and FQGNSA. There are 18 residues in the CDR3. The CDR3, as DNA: TGTGCCAGCAGCTTAGAGACCGGGACAGGGACCCTTTGGGACGAGAAGTACTTC. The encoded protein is CASSLETGTGTLWDEKYF.

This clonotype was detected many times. CDR3 region: CASSLNRGRWDKNIQYF. CDR3 nucleotide sequence: TGTGCCAGCAGCTTAAACAGGGGGAGGTGGGACAAAAACATTCAGTACTTC. The V and J genes are TRBV21-1 and TRBJ2-4; the table's D call TRBD1 went unverified against the DNA. TRBV21-1 is classified as a pseudogene. CDR3 length: 17 amino acids.